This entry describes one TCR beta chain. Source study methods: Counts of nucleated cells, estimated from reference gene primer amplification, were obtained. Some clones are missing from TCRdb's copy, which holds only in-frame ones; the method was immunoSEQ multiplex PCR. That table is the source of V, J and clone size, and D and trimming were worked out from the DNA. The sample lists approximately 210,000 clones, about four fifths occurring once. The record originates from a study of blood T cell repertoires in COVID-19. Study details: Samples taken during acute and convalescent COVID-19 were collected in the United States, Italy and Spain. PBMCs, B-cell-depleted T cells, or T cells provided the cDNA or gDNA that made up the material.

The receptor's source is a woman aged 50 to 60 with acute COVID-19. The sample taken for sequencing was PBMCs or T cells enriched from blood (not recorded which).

CDR3 residues: CASSNRDGELFF. DNA for the CDR3: TGTGCCAGCAGTAACCGGGACGGGGAGCTGTTTTTT. The chain carries TRBV27 and TRBJ2-2; D is perhaps TRBD2 (5 bases). The CDR3 runs 12 residues. V was trimmed by 5 bases and J by 7 bases, leaving 8 bases between them. Germline CDR1 MNHEY, CDR2 SMNVEV (reference sequence).